The clone carrying this TCR beta chain was recorded a few times. Its antigen is currently unknown. CDR3 size: 16 residues. V lost 0 bases to trimming and J lost 3 bases; unmatched junction nucleotides: 2. The V gene's germline CDR1 is KGHSH and CDR2 LQKENI. The isolated RNA, all of it, was reverse transcribed, so expressed TCRB transcripts were what got sequenced. Deep immunoSEQ sequencing covered naive, central memory and regulatory T cell samples. This table comes from immunoSEQ multiplex PCR, and its TCRdb copy is limited to in-frame clones, with some not included. The sample includes about 360,000 clones, 10% to 15% of them seen just once. The data belong to a study of beta chain features in type 1 diabetes. Central memory, naive, regulatory and stem cell-like memory CD4+ cells were sorted by CD45RO/CCR7/CD25/CD127/CD95/CD27. Each population that was sorted was more than 95% pure. Findings and caveats of the study: The naive, central memory and Treg TCRB repertoires looked more alike in patients than they did in healthy donors.

The source is a man aged 18 to 30 in good health. The sequencing sample was made of naive CD4+ T cells from blood. This chain connects TRBV18 to TRBJ2-1, with TRBD2 matching 10 bases. The CDR3 nucleotides read TGTGCCAGCTCACCACCAGCGGGGGGGATCTACAATGAGCAGTTCTTC. Its translation: CASSPPAGGIYNEQFF.